This T cell receptor (beta chain) originates from a study of molecular identifiers for immune sequencing clone quantification. Study-level results: Spiked-in Jurkat TCR RNA corresponding to one cell was reported as detectable against approximately 930,000 naive cells.

A word on this clonotype: Antigen unknown. The junction departs from germline at one end; a sequencing error may be responsible.

Naive CD8 library inputs spanned about 17,000 to 1,000,000 sorted cells and 10%, 30% or 50% RNA. The authors gated naive CD8 T cells as CD8+CD4-CCR7+CD45RA+ for sorting. Using its own MiXCR run on the PCR reads, TCRdb lists one record per CDR3 protein. The sample carries approximately 550,000 distinct CDR3 sequences, 20% to 25% recorded once. The CDR3 loop spans 14 amino acids. The germline CDR1 and CDR2 sequences are SGDLS and YYNGEE. The sequence was obtained from a human donor in good health. Some libraries in this study had Jurkat cell RNA spiked in. The specimen was naive CD8+ T cells from blood, with Jurkat cell RNA spiked in. Subset noted: FACS-sorted CD8+CD4-CCR7+CD45RA+ naive T cells. This chain joins TRBV9 and TRBJ2-1; 11 bases are shared with TRBD2. The CDR3 loop is CACSVDLAGGEQFF. The CDR3 DNA reads as TGTGCCTGCAGCGTAGATCTAGCGGGGGGTGAGCAGTTCTTC.